The T cell receptor beta chain under discussion was sequenced for a study of blood T cell repertoires in COVID-19. Method: immunoSEQ multiplex PCR; TCRdb's copy keeps in-frame clones and lacks some. This sample has 250,000 to 350,000 clones, with over 75% found just once. The germline V gene has CDR1 SNHLY and CDR2 FYNNEI. This CDR3 has 13 residues. Trimming shortened V by 8 bases and J by 17 bases, and 22 bases separated the two germline ends. Sequencing input: PBMCs or T cells enriched from blood (not recorded which). The chain joins TRBV2 to TRBJ1-6; D gene ambiguous. The clonotype originates from a woman younger than 35 who had recovered from COVID-19. The CDR3 loop reads CASVSTLGPQVHF. CDR3 nucleotide sequence: TGTGCCAGCGTTTCCACATTAGGTCCTCAGGTCCACTTT.